This TCR beta chain is drawn from a study of T cells in Graves' hyperthyroidism and ophthalmopathy. For the study at large: Peripheral blood was acquired at first diagnosis, ahead of any therapy whatsoever.

There were TCR beta CDR3 regions amplified from RNA transcripts. First-round RT-PCR of the TCR CDR3 relied on the HTBI primer set. Each CDR3 protein gets one entry after TCRdb re-called the multiplex PCR reads with MiXCR. The top ten clones hold 34% of a sample with about 640,000 distinct CDR3 sequences, around 20% of them seen once. Concerning this clonotype: Its specificity is not known.

Germline lookup yields CDR1 MDHEN and CDR2 SYDVKM. Trimming removed 10 bases at V and 0 bases at J, with 9 bases between. CDR3 length: 13 amino acids. PBMCs were derived from approximately 10 ml fresh peripheral blood. The study, taken as a whole, reports: The model's output predicted ophthalmopathy at a median of roughly seven months prior to onset. Most clonotypes expanded in the thyroid (above 0.001) were also present in blood.

The rearrangement links TRBV28 to TRBJ1-4; D is unresolved. The sequence was collected from a man younger than 40 with Graves' ophthalmopathy. The sequenced sample was blood. CDR3 residues: CATRTSTNEKLFF. The CDR3, as DNA: TGTGCCACCAGGACTTCAACTAATGAAAAACTGTTTTTT.